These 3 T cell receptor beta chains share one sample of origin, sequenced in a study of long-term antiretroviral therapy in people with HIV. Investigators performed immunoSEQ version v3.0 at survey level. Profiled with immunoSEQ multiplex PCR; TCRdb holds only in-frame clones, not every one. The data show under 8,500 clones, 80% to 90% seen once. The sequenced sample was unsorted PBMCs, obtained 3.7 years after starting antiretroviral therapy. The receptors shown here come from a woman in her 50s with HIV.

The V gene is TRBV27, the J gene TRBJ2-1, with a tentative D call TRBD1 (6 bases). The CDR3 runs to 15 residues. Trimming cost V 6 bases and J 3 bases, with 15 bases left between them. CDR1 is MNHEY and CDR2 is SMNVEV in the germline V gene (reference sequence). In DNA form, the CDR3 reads TGTGCCAGCAGCCCTCAGGGGTTTTTCTACAATGAGCAGTTCTTC. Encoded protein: CASSPQGFFYNEQFF.

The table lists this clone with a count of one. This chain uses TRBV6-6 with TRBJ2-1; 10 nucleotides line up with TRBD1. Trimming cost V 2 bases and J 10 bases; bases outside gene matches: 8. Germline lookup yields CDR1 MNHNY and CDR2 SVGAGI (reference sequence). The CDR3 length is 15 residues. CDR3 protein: CASSYRQGAVGEQFF. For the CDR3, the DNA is TGTGCCAGCAGTTACCGACAGGGGGCGGTAGGGGAGCAGTTCTTC.

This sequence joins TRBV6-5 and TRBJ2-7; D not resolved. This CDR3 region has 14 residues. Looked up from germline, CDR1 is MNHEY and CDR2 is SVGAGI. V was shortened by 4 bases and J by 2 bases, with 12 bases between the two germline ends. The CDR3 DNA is TGTGCCAGCAGTTCGGTACGACTCGCCTACGAGCAGTACTTC. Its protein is CASSSVRLAYEQYF.